This T cell receptor beta chain appears in the sequencing data of a study of vaccination and CD4 T cells after COVID-19. Study context: The authors used overlapping spike peptides from SARS-CoV-2, HCoV-NL63, HCoV-OC43 and HCoV-229E to stimulate cells.

The germline CDR1 and CDR2 sequences are SEHNR and FQNEAQ (reference sequence). The CDR3 consists of 15 residues. Trimming stripped 6 bases from V and 1 base from J, with 15 bases between. The treatment: roughly ten-day PBMC culture with coronavirus spike peptide pools or control peptides (ViraFEST assay). The Oncomine TCR Beta short-read assay was applied to DNA of cultured CD4+ T cells. MiXCR, applied by TCRdb to the PCR reads, yields one record per CDR3 protein. The sample holds about 20,000 distinct CDR3 sequences, over 40% seen once. This clonotype occurred once. Its antigen is not identified. The V and J genes are TRBV7-9 and TRBJ2-5, with D perhaps matching TRBD1 (6 bases). The sequenced sample consisted of CD4+ T cells from blood, cultured in vitro. The source is a human donor who had recovered from COVID-19. For the CDR3, the DNA is TGTGCCAGCAGTCGAGTGACAGGTGGCCAAGAGACCCAGTACTTC. Amino acid sequence: CASSRVTGGQETQYF.